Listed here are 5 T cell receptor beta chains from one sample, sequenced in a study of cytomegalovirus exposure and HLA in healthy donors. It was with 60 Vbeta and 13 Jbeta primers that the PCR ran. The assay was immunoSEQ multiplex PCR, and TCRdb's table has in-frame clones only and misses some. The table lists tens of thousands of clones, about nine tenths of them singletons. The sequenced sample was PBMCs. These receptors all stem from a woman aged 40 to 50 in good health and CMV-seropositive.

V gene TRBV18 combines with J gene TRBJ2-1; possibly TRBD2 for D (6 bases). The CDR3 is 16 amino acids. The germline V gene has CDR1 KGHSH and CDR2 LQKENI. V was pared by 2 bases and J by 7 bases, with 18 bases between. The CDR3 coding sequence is TGTGCCAGCTCACCAATGGGCAGCGGGCGTGTGAATGAGCAGTTCTTC. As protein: CASSPMGSGRVNEQFF.

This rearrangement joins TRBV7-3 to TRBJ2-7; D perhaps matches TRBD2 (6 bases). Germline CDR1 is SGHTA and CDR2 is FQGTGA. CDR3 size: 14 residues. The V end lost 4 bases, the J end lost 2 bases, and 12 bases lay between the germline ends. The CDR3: CASSSGTRPYEQYF. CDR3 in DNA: TGTGCCAGCAGCTCAGGGACTCGGCCCTACGAGCAGTACTTC.

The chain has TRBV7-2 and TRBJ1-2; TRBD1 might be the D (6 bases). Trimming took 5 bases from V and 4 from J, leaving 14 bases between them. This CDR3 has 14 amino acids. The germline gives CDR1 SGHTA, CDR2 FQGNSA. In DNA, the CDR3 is TGTGCCAGCAGCGACTCGACAGGATCCTATGGCTACACCTTC. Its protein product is CASSDSTGSYGYTF.

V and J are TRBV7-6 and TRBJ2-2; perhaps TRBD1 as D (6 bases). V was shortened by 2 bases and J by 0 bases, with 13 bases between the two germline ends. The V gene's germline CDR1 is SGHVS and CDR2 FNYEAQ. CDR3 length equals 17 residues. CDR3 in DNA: TGTGCCAGCAGCTTAATCCGGTGGACAGCGAACACCGGGGAGCTGTTTTTT. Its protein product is CASSLIRWTANTGELFF.

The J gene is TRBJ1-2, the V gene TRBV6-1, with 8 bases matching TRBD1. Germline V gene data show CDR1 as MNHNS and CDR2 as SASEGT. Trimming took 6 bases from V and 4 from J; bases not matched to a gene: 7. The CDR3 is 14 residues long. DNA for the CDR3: TGTGCCAGCAGCGAGGGACAGGAGAGCTATGGCTACACCTTC. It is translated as CASSEGQESYGYTF.